The subject of this entry is one T cell receptor (beta chain). Its antigen is still unknown. The sample belongs to a study of graft-versus-host responses after intestinal transplantation. As for the study in general: Transplant types were multivisceral, liver-intestinal, or isolated intestinal. The recipients all started with anti-thymocyte globulin induction and then took tacrolimus and steroids for about 3 years.

This CDR3 is built from 13 residues. The germline CDR1 and CDR2 sequences are MNHEY and SVGAGI. V shed 2 bases and J shed 4 bases, with 8 bases lying between them. The assay was immunoSEQ multiplex PCR, and TCRdb's table has in-frame clones only and misses some. Of 55,000 to 85,000 clones detected, 70% to 90% appear once; the ten largest clones hold roughly 2.5%. Source: unstimulated CD8+ T cells sorted from spleen or lymph node cells, taken before intestinal transplant. The J gene is TRBJ2-5, the V gene TRBV6-5, with a possible D match to TRBD2 (5 bases). The source of this sequence is a human donor who received an intestinal transplant. The CDR3 loop reads CASSYGGPETQYF. CDR3 sequence (DNA): TGTGCCAGCAGTTACGGAGGTCCAGAGACCCAGTACTTC.